These 24 T cell receptor beta chains were all obtained from the same sample, sequenced in a study of shared clonotypes between healthy human individuals. Profiling relied on immunoSEQ multiplex PCR, and the TCRdb table lists in-frame clones only, not all of them. The sample includes fewer than 400,000 clones, under 80% seen only once; the top ten take over 9%. Sequences were obtained from memory CD4+ T cells sorted from blood. Subset given: CD45RA-negative fraction. Source of these receptors: a man in his thirties or forties in good health.

This clone has a single count. The chain links TRBV7-8 to TRBJ1-3, with D possibly being TRBD1 (5 bases). The CDR3 is 16 residues long. Trimming took 1 base from V and 3 from J, leaving 13 bases between them. The germline CDR1 and CDR2 sequences are SGHVS and FQNEAQ. The CDR3 protein is CASSLGSQGSGNTIYF. The CDR3 coding sequence is TGTGCCAGCAGCTTAGGCAGCCAGGGCAGTGGAAACACCATATATTTT.

This clone was seen a handful of times. CDR3 nucleotide sequence: TGTGCCAGCAGTCCTCTTTCGGCGGGGGGGACCCAGTACTTC. Protein product: CASSPLSAGGTQYF. The V call is TRBV27, the J call TRBJ2-5; 8 bases map to TRBD2. The CDR3 has 14 residues. Germline CDR1 is MNHEY and CDR2 is SMNVEV (reference sequence). V was clipped by 5 bases and J by 7 bases; unmatched bases: 9.

This clone was counted a few times. The V and J genes are TRBV28 and TRBJ2-4; D is possibly TRBD2 (5 bases). The CDR3 contains 17 residues. Per germline, CDR1 MDHEN and CDR2 SYDVKM. Deletions cut 1 base from V and 1 base from J, with 14 bases between. The CDR3 protein is CASSLFGNPGAKNIQYF. CDR3 in DNA: TGTGCCAGCAGTTTATTCGGGAACCCTGGGGCCAAAAACATTCAGTACTTC.

V gene TRBV2 combines with J gene TRBJ2-7; D possibly uses TRBD1 or TRBD2 (7 bases each). This CDR3 region has 13 residues. V shed 5 bases and J shed 2 bases, with 10 bases lying between them. Germline CDR1 and CDR2: SNHLY and FYNNEI. The DNA for the CDR3 is TGTGCCAGCAGTCAGGGGGGGACCTACGAGCAGTACTTC. It codes for CASSQGGTYEQYF.

This clone showed up just a few times. The V gene is TRBV9, the J gene TRBJ2-7, with D hard to call. CDR1 and CDR2 (germline): SGDLS, YYNGEE. V was trimmed by 8 bases and J by 3 bases, leaving 15 bases between them. The CDR3 spans 13 residues. The CDR3 nucleotides read TGTGCCAGGAAGCAGGATACCAACTACGAGCAGTACTTC. Protein: CARKQDTNYEQYF.

The J gene is TRBJ2-3, the V gene TRBV28; 8 positions match TRBD2. The CDR3 totals 15 residues. The J segment lost 5 bases and the V segment lost 6 bases, leaving 10 bases of the junction unmatched. Germline CDR1 MDHEN, CDR2 SYDVKM. The CDR3 here is CASSGLAVKGDTQYF. The CDR3 nucleotides read TGTGCCAGCAGCGGACTAGCTGTAAAAGGAGATACGCAGTATTTT.

The V gene is TRBV5-1, the J gene TRBJ2-2; perhaps TRBD1 as D (6 bases). Germline values: CDR1 SGHRS, CDR2 YFSETQ. Trimming cost V 4 bases and J 1 base, with 8 bases left between them. The CDR3 is made up of 14 amino acids. The CDR3 region is CASSRGQNTGELFF. CDR3 DNA sequence: TGCGCCAGCAGCAGGGGACAGAACACCGGGGAGCTGTTTTTT. The whole variable domain, filled in from reference TRBV5-1 and TRBJ2-2, reads KAGVTQTPRYLIKTRGQQVTLSCSPISGHRSVSWYQQTPGQGLQFLFEYFSETQRNKGNFPGRFSGRQFSNSRSEMNVSTLELGDSALYLCASSRGQNTGELFFGEGSRLTVL.

The CDR3 DNA reads TGTGCCTCCCAGGGAGATCAGATCACCGGGGAGCTGTTTTTT. The encoded protein is CASQGDQITGELFF. This rearrangement joins TRBV10-3 to TRBJ2-2; tentatively, D is TRBD1 or TRBD2 (5 bases each). Trimming took 11 bases from V and 4 from J, leaving 17 bases between them. Germline V gives CDR1 ENHRY, CDR2 SYGVKD. This CDR3 region has 14 residues.

The rearrangement joins TRBV5-4 to TRBJ2-2; 9 nucleotides agree with TRBD1. The V segment lost 4 bases and the J segment 8 bases; nucleotides outside the gene matches: 12. Germline V gene data show CDR1 as SGHNT and CDR2 as YYREEE (reference sequence). The CDR3 loop spans 16 amino acids. Here the CDR3 reads CASSLPGQGTSGELFF. The CDR3 nucleotides are TGTGCCAGCAGCCTCCCGGGACAGGGTACGTCGGGGGAGCTGTTTTTT.

The rearrangement joins TRBV27 to TRBJ1-1; D is uncertain. Germline V gives CDR1 MNHEY, CDR2 SMNVEV (reference sequence). Deletions cut 3 bases from V and 4 bases from J, with 12 bases between. The CDR3 totals 14 residues. The CDR3 region has the DNA TGTGCCAGCAGTTTGAACCCTTGGGGCACTGAAGCTTTCTTT. Protein product: CASSLNPWGTEAFF.

V is TRBV6-1 and J is TRBJ1-1, with D perhaps TRBD1 (5 bases). Deletions cut 3 bases from V and 10 bases from J, with 15 bases between. Germline CDR1 and CDR2: MNHNS and SASEGT. This CDR3 is built from 13 residues. CDR3: CASSEGTDLAAFF. CDR3 DNA: TGTGCCAGCAGTGAGGGGACGGATTTAGCAGCTTTCTTT.

The V gene is TRBV4-3, the J gene TRBJ2-2, with TRBD2 matching over 7 bases. CDR3 length: 16 residues. Looked up from germline, CDR1 is LGHNA and CDR2 is YSLEER. J was trimmed by 8 bases and V by 1 base; bases with no gene match: 10. The CDR3 nucleotides read TGCGCCAGCAGCCAAGCCCCCACCCGGGGGGAGGGGGAGCTGTTTTTT. This sequence encodes CASSQAPTRGEGELFF.

This clone was observed a few times. The rearrangement uses TRBV2 and TRBJ2-7, with D perhaps TRBD1 (5 bases). V lost 7 bases and J lost 4, with 8 bases in between. Germline V gene sequence: CDR1 SNHLY, CDR2 FYNNEI. The CDR3 totals 11 residues. CDR3 loop: CASNRLYEQYF. The DNA for the CDR3 is TGTGCCAGCAACAGGCTGTACGAGCAGTACTTC.

This clone has ten or more counts. The chain has TRBV21-1 and TRBJ2-7; TRBD2 was called by the table and not checked on the DNA. TRBV21-1 is deemed a pseudogene. CDR3 length: 15 residues. CDR3 region: CASPLGSVDSYEQYF. In DNA form, the CDR3 reads TGTGCCAGCCCGTTGGGGAGCGTAGACTCCTACGAGCAGTACTTC.

This sequence joins TRBV27 and TRBJ2-5; D is unresolved. The CDR3 consists of 11 residues. V lost 6 bases, J lost 5 bases, and 7 bases lay in between. The germline V gene encodes CDR1 MNHEY and CDR2 SMNVEV (reference sequence). The CDR3 bases are TGTGCCAGCAGAGGGTTGGAGACCCAGTACTTC. Protein: CASRGLETQYF.

The V and J genes are TRBV5-1 and TRBJ1-4; D ambiguous. The germline gives CDR1 SGHRS, CDR2 YFSETQ. The V end was cut by 4 bases, the J end by 0 bases, with 7 bases between. This CDR3 has 14 amino acids. This CDR3 reads CASSTGPTNEKLFF. The CDR3 DNA sequence: TGCGCCAGCAGCACCGGCCCAACTAATGAAAAACTGTTTTTT.

The chain carries TRBV9 and TRBJ1-1; D unresolved. Trimming took 0 bases from V and 4 from J, leaving 10 bases between them. The length of the CDR3 is 14 residues. CDR1 is SGDLS, CDR2 YYNGEE, per germline. The CDR3 is CASSVGVGATEAFF. In nucleotides, the CDR3 is TGTGCCAGCAGCGTAGGGGTGGGTGCCACTGAAGCTTTCTTT.

As concerns this clone: This CDR3 is also generated by other DNA sequences in the sample. The chain is built from TRBV4-3 and TRBJ1-2, with D unclear. Germline assignment: CDR1 LGHNA and CDR2 YSLEER. CDR3 length: 13 residues. Trimming cost V 0 bases and J 4 bases, with 6 bases left between them. CDR3 residues: CASSQDGLYGYTF. CDR3 DNA sequence: TGCGCCAGCAGCCAAGATGGGCTCTATGGCTACACCTTC.

V and J are TRBV30 and TRBJ2-5, with D perhaps matching TRBD2 (5 bases). The CDR3 loop spans 17 amino acids. V dropped 1 base and J dropped 2 bases, with 20 bases sitting between them. CDR1 and CDR2 from the germline V gene are GTSNPN and SVGIG (reference sequence). CDR3 sequence: CAWSGLLGERGQETQYF. The CDR3 bases are TGTGCCTGGAGTGGCCTGCTTGGCGAGAGAGGGCAAGAGACCCAGTACTTC.

The chain couples TRBV19 to TRBJ1-5; D is perhaps TRBD1 (6 bases). This CDR3 has 14 amino acids. V dropped 5 bases and J dropped 1 base, with 9 bases sitting between them. Germline CDR1 reads LNHDA; CDR2 reads SQIVND (reference sequence). The CDR3 bases are TGTGCCAGTAGTGAGGGGGGGAGCAATCAGCCCCAGCATTTT. Translation gives CASSEGGSNQPQHF.

This clone has just a few counts. The chain recombines TRBV29-1 with TRBJ2-2; no reliable D call. V was pared by 5 bases and J by 0 bases, with 19 bases between. CDR3 length: 17 amino acids. Germline CDR1 and CDR2: SQVTM and ANQGSEA. CDR3 sequence (DNA): TGCAGCGTTCAAGGCTTACGCGGCACTTCGAACACCGGGGAGCTGTTTTTT. This sequence encodes CSVQGLRGTSNTGELFF.

Only one count was recorded for this clone. The chain recombines TRBV28 with TRBJ2-3; 7 nucleotides line up with TRBD2. This CDR3 has 16 amino acids. CDR1 is MDHEN and CDR2 is SYDVKM in the germline V gene. V shed 4 bases, J shed 1 base, and the junction held 8 bases outside the gene matches. This CDR3 is CASSSAGRGGTDTQYF. The CDR3, as DNA: TGTGCCAGCAGTTCGGCAGGGAGGGGAGGCACAGATACGCAGTATTTT.

In nucleotides, the CDR3 is TGTGCCAGCAGCCCCGACCCCACCGGGGAGCTGTTTTTT. Its protein is CASSPDPTGELFF. The genes are TRBV2 and TRBJ2-2; D uncertain. CDR1 and CDR2 from the germline V gene are SNHLY and FYNNEI. V was clipped by 6 bases and J by 4 bases, with 9 bases between them. This CDR3 spans 13 amino acids.

For the CDR3, the DNA is TGTGCCAGCAGCTCCTTGAAGATCGGGACAGGACGCACAGATACGCAGTATTTT. This sequence encodes CASSSLKIGTGRTDTQYF. The chain employs TRBV28 and TRBJ2-3, with 8 bases lining up with TRBD1. The CDR3 consists of 18 residues. Germline V gene data show CDR1 as MDHEN and CDR2 as SYDVKM. V lost 6 bases, J lost 1 base, and 15 bases stayed unmatched. Drawing the rest from reference TRBV28 and TRBJ2-3, the complete variable domain is DVKVTQSSRYLVKRTGEKVFLECVQDMDHENMFWYRQDPGLGLRLIYFSYDVKMKEKGDIPEGYSVSREKKERFSLILESASTNQTSMYLCASSSLKIGTGRTDTQYFGPGTRLTVL.